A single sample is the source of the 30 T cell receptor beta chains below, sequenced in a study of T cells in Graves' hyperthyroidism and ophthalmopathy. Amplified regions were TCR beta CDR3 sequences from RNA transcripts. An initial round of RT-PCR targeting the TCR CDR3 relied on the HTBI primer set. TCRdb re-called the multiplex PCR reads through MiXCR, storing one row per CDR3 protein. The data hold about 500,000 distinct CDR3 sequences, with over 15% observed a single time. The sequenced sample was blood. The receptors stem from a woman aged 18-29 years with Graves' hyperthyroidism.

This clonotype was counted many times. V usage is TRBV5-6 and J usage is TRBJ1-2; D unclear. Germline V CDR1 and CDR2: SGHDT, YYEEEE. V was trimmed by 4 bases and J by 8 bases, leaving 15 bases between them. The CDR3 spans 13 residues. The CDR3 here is CASSLRGRYGYTF. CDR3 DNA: TGTGCCAGCAGCCTCCGAGGGAGGTACGGCTACACCTTC.

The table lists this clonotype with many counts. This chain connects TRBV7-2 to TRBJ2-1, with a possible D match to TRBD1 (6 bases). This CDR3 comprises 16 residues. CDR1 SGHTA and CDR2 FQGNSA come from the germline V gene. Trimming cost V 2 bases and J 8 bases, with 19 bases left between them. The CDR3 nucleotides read TGTGCCAGCAGCTTAAGACGAGGACAGCTAAGGTATGAGCAGTTCTTC. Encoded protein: CASSLRRGQLRYEQFF. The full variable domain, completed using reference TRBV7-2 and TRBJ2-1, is GAGVSQSPSNKVTEKGKDVELRCDPISGHTALYWYRQSLGQGLEFLIYFQGNSAPDKSGLPSDRFSAERTGGSVSTLTIQRTQQEDSAVYLCASSLRRGQLRYEQFFGPGTRLTVL.

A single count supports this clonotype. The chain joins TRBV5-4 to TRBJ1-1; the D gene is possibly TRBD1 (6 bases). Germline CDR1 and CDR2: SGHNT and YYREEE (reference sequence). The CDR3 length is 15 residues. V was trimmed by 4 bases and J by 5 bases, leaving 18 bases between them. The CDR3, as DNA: TGTGCCAGCAGCCCGAGGACAGCCTCGGGAACTGAAGCTTTCTTT. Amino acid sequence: CASSPRTASGTEAFF.

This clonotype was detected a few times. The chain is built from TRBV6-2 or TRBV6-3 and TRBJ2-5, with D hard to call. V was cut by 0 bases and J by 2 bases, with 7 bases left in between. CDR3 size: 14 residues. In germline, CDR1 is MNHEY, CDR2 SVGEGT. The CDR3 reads CASSYSSRQETQYF. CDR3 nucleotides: TGTGCCAGCAGTTACTCGTCCAGGCAAGAGACCCAGTACTTC.

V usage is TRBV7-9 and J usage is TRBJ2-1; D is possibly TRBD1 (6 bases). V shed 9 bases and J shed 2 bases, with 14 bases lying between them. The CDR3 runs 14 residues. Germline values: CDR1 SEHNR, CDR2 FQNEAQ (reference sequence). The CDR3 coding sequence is TGTGCCAGTACACAGGGACCCCCCTACAATGAGCAGTTCTTC. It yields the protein CASTQGPPYNEQFF.

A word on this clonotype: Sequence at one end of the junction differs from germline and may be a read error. CDR3 protein: CATKDGRYEQCF. CDR3 in DNA: TGTGCCACGAAGGACGGGAGATACGAGCAGTGCTTC. The chain uses TRBV28 and TRBJ2-7; perhaps TRBD2 as D (6 bases). CDR3 length: 12 amino acids. The germline CDR1 and CDR2 sequences are MDHEN and SYDVKM. The variable domain in full, completed from reference TRBV28 and TRBJ2-7, reads DVKVTQSSRYLVKRTGEKVFLECVQDMDHENMFWYRQDPGLGLRLIYFSYDVKMKEKGDIPEGYSVSREKKERFSLILESASTNQTSMYLCATKDGRYEQCFGPGTRLTVT.

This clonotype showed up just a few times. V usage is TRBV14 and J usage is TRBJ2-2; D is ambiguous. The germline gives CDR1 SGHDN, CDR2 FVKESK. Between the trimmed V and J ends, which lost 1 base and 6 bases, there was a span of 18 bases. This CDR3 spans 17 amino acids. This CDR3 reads CASSQVGRRSLAGELFF. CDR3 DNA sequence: TGTGCCAGCAGCCAAGTTGGGCGTAGATCATTGGCCGGGGAGCTGTTTTTT.

The CDR3 reads CASSHGRDNEQFF. In DNA, the CDR3 is TGTGCCAGCAGCCACGGCAGGGACAATGAGCAGTTCTTC. V gene TRBV7-2 combines with J gene TRBJ2-1; weak D call: TRBD1 (5 bases). Germline values: CDR1 SGHTA, CDR2 FQGNSA. This CDR3 comprises 13 residues. V gave up 5 bases and J gave up 5 bases, with 10 bases separating them.

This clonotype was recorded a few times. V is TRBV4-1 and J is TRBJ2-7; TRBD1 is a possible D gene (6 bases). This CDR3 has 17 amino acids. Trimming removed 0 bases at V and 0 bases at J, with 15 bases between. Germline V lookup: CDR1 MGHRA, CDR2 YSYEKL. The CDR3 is CASSQELGTPLSYEQYF. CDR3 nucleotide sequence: TGCGCCAGCAGCCAAGAATTAGGGACACCCCTCTCCTACGAGCAGTACTTC.

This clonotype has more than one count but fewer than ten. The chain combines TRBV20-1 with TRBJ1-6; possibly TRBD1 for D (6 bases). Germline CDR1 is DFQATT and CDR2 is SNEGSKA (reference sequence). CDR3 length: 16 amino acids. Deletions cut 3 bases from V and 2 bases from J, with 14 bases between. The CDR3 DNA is TGCAGTGCTAGGGGGGGCAGGGATCCCTATAATTCACCCCTCCACTTT. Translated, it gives CSARGGRDPYNSPLHF.

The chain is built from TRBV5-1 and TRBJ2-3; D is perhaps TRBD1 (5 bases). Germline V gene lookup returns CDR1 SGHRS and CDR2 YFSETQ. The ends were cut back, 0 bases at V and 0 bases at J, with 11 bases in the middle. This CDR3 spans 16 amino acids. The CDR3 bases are TGCGCCAGCAGCTTGGAACTGGGGCTGAGCACAGATACGCAGTATTTT. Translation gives CASSLELGLSTDTQYF.

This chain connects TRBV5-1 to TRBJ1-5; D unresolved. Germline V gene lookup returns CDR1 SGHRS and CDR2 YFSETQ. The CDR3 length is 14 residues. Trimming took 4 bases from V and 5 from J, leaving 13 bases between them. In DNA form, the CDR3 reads TGCGCCAGCAGCGAGGCGGGGAAGGATCAGCCCCAGCATTTT. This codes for CASSEAGKDQPQHF.

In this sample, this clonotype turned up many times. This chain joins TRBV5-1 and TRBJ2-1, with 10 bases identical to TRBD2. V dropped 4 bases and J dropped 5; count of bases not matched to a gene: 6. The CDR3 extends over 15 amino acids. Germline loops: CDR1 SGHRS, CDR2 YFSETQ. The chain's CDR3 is CASSGWTSGNNEQFF. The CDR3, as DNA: TGCGCCAGCAGCGGTTGGACTAGCGGAAACAATGAGCAGTTCTTC.

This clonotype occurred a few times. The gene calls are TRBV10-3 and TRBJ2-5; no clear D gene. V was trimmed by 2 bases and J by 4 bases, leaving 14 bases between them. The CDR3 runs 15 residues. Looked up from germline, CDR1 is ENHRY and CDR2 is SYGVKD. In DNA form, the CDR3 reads TGTGCCATCAGTGAGGAACATACAGCTATAGAGACCCAGTACTTC. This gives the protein CAISEEHTAIETQYF.

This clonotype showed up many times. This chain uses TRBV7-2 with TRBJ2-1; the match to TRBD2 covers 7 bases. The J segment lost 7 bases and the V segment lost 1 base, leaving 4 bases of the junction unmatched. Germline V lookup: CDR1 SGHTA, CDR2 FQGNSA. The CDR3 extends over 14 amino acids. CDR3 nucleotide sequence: TGTGCCAGCAGCTTAGGGACTAGTGTAAATGAGCAGTTCTTC. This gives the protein CASSLGTSVNEQFF. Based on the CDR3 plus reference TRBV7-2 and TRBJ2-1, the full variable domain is GAGVSQSPSNKVTEKGKDVELRCDPISGHTALYWYRQSLGQGLEFLIYFQGNSAPDKSGLPSDRFSAERTGGSVSTLTIQRTQQEDSAVYLCASSLGTSVNEQFFGPGTRLTVL.

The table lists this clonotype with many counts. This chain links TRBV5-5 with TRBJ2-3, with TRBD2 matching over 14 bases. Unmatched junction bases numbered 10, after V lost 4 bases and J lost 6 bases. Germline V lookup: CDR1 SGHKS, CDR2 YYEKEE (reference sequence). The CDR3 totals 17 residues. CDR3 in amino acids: CASSRTSGGSTSDTQYF. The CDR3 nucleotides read TGTGCCAGCAGCAGGACTAGCGGGGGGTCCACGTCGGATACGCAGTATTTT.

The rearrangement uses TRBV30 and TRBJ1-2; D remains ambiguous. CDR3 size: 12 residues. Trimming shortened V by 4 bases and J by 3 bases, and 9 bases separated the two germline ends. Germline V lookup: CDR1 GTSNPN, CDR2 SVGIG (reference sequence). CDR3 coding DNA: TGTGCCTGGACGCGGGGTTACTATGGCTACACCTTC. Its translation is CAWTRGYYGYTF.

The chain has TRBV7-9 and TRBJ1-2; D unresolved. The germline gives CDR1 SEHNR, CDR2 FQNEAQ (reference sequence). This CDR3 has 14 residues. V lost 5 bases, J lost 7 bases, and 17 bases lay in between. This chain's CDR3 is CASSRGSGAGGYTF. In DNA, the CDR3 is TGTGCCAGCAGCCGAGGGTCCGGAGCGGGTGGCTACACCTTC.

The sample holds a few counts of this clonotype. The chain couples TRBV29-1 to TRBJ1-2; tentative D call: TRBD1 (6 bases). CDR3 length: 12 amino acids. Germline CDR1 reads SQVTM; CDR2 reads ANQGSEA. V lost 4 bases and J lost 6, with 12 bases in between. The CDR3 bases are TGCAGCGTTGTTCGGGGGGCGGATGGCTACACCTTC. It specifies CSVVRGADGYTF. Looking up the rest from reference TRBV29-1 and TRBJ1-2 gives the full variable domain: SAVISQKPSRDICQRGTSLTIQCQVDSQVTMMFWYRQQPGQSLTLIATANQGSEATYESGFVIDKFPISRPNLTFSTLTVSNMSPEDSSIYLCSVVRGADGYTFGSGTRLTVV.

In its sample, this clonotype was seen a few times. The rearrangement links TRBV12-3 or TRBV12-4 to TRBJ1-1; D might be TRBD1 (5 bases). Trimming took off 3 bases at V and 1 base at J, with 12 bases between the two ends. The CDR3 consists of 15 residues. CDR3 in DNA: TGTGCCAGCAGTTTTTCGGGGGGGTGGAACACTGAAGCTTTCTTT. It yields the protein CASSFSGGWNTEAFF.

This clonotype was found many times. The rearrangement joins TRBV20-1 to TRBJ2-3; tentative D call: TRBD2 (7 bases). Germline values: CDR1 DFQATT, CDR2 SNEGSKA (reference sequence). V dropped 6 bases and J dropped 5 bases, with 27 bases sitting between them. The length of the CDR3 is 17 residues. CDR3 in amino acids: CSANSEGGRAVGDTQYF. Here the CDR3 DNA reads TGCAGTGCCAACTCGGAGGGGGGGAGGGCCGTGGGAGATACGCAGTATTTT.

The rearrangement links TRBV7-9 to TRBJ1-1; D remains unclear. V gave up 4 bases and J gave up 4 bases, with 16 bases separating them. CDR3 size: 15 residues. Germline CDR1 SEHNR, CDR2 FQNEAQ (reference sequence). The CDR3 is CASSSPFPRGTEAFF. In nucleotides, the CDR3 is TGTGCCAGCAGCTCTCCATTCCCCCGAGGCACTGAAGCTTTCTTT.

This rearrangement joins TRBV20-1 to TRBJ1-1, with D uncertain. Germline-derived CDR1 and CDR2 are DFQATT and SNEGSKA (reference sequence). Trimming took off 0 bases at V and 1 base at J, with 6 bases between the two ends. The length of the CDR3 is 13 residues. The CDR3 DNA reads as TGCAGTGCTAGAGATAGCGGGAACACTGAAGCTTTCTTT. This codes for CSARDSGNTEAFF.

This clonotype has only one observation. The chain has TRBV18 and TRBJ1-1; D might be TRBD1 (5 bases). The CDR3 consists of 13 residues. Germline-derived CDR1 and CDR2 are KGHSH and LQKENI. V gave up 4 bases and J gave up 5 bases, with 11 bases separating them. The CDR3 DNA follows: TGTGCCAGCTCACGGGCCAGGGCGACTGAAGCTTTCTTT. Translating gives CASSRARATEAFF.

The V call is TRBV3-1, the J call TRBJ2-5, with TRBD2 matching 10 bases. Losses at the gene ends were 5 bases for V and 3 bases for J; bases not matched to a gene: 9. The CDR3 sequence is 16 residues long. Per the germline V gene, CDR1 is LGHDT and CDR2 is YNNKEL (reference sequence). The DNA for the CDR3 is TGTGCCAGCAGCACCCGGGGAGGACTAGCGGAAGAGACCCAGTACTTC. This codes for CASSTRGGLAEETQYF.

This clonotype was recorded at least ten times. The CDR3, as DNA: TGTGCCAGCAAGAGGGACGGAACCTACGAGCAGTACTTC. Its protein product is CASKRDGTYEQYF. The V gene is TRBV12-3 or TRBV12-4, the J gene TRBJ2-7; either TRBD1 or TRBD2 may fit D (5 bases each). With 7 bases removed from V and 2 bases from J, the gap between germline ends came to 12 bases. The CDR3 covers 13 residues.

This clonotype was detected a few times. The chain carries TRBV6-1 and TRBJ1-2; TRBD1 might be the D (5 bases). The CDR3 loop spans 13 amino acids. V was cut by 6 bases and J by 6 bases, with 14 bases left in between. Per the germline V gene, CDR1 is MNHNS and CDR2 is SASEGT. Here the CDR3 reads CASSRGRLDGYTF. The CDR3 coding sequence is TGTGCCAGCAGCCGGGGACGGTTAGATGGCTACACCTTC.

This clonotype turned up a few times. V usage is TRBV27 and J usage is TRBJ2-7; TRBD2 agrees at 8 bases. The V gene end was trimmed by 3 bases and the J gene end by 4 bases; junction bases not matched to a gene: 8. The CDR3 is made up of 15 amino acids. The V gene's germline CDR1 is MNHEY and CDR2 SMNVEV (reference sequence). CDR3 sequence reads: CASSLRGALSYEQYF. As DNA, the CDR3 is TGTGCCAGCAGTTTGCGGGGGGCCCTCTCTTACGAGCAGTACTTC.

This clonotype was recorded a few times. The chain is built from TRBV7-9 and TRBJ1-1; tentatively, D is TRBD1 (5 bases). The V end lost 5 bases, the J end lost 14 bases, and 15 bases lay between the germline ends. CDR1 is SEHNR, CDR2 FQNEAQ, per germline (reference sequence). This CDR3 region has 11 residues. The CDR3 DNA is TGTGCCAGCAGCCTCCGGGACGATCACTTCTTT. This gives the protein CASSLRDDHFF.

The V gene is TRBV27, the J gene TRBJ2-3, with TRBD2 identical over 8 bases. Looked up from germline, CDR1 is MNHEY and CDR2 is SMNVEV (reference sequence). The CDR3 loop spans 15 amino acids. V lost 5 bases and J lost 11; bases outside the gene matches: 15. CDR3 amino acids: CASSPAGGPTLGQYF. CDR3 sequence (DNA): TGTGCCAGCAGTCCGGCGGGGGGCCCAACTCTTGGGCAGTATTTT.